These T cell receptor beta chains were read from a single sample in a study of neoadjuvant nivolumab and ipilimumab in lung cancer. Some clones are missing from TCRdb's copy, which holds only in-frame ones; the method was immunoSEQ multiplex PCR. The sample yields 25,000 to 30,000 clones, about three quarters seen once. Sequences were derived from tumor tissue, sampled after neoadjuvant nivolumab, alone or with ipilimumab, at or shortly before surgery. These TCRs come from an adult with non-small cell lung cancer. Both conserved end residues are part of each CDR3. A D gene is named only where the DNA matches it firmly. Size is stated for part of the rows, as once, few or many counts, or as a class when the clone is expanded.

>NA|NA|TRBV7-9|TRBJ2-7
CASSLWEAGSGAEQYF
TGTGCCAGCAGCTTATGGGAGGCGGGATCTGGGGCCGAGCAGTACTTC
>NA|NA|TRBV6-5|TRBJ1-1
CASSYLFGVSNTEAFF
TGTGCCAGCAGTTACCTCTTTGGGGTTTCGAACACTGAAGCTTTCTTT
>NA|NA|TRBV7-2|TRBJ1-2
CASSLETYGYTF
TGTGCCAGCAGCTTAGAGACCTATGGCTACACCTTC
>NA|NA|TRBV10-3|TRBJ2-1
CAIMENNEQFF
TGTGCCATCATGGAAAACAATGAGCAGTTCTTC
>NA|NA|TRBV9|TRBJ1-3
CASSVGSGNTIYF
TGTGCCAGCAGCGTAGGGTCTGGAAACACCATATATTTT
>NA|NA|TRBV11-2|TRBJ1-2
CASSPTTGNYGYTF
TGTGCCAGCAGCCCGACGACCGGGAACTATGGCTACACCTTC
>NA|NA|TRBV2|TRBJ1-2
CASRRLGGIGNYGYTF
TGTGCCAGCAGGAGGCTTGGGGGCATAGGCAACTATGGCTACACCTTC
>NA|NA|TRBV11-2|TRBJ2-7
CASSPLNRVANEQYF
TGTGCCAGCAGCCCCCTCAACAGGGTTGCCAACGAGCAGTACTTC
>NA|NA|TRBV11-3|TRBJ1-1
CASSLDENTEAFF
TGTGCCAGCAGCTTAGATGAGAACACTGAAGCTTTCTTT
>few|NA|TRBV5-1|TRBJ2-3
CASSLEGDTQYF
TGCGCCAGCAGCTTGGAGGGAGATACGCAGTATTTT
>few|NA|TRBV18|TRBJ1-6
CASSPPEGYGSPLHF
TGTGCCAGCTCACCACCGGAGGGATACGGTTCACCCCTCCACTTT
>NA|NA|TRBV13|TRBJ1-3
CASSPTGSSGNTIYF
TGTGCCAGCAGCCCAACAGGGAGCTCTGGAAACACCATATATTTT
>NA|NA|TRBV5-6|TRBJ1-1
CASSFANTEAFF
TGTGCCAGCAGCTTTGCGAACACTGAAGCTTTCTTT
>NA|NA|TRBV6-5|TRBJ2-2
CASRHGGTGELFF
TGTGCCAGCAGGCACGGCGGCACCGGGGAGCTGTTTTTT
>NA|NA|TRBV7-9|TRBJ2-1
CASSPLQEYNEQFF
TGTGCCAGCAGCCCCTTACAGGAATACAATGAGCAGTTCTTC
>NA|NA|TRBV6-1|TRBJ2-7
CASSQQVNEQYF
TGTGCCAGCAGCCAACAGGTGAACGAGCAGTACTTC
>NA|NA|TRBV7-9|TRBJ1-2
CASSLLGSDYGYTF
TGTGCCAGCAGCTTATTGGGGTCGGACTATGGCTACACCTTC
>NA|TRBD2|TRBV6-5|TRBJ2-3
CASTKNGGDTQYF
TGTGCCAGCACCAAAAACGGGGGGGATACGCAGTATTTT
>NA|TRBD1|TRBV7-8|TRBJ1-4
CASSLGGQGGGKLFF
TGTGCCAGCAGCTTAGGCGGACAGGGGGGTGGAAAACTGTTTTTT
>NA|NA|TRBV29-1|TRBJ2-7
CSVATSSVEQYF
TGCAGCGTGGCGACTTCGTCCGTCGAGCAGTACTTC
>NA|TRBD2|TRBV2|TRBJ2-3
CASHHAGGLFNTQYF
TGTGCCAGCCACCACGCGGGGGGCCTCTTTAATACGCAGTATTTT
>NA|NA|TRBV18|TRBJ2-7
CASSPPDLRAEQYF
TGTGCCAGCTCACCCCCCGACCTCAGGGCCGAGCAGTACTTC
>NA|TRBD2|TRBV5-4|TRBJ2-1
CASSPGGRVRGNEQFF
TGTGCCAGCAGCCCGGGAGGCAGGGTAAGGGGCAATGAGCAGTTCTTC
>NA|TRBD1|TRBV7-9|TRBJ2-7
CASSSDRASYEQYF
TGTGCCAGCAGCTCGGACAGGGCCTCCTACGAGCAGTACTTC
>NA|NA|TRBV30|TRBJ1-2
CAWSFLGQSNYGYTF
TGTGCCTGGAGTTTTTTAGGACAGAGTAACTATGGCTACACCTTC
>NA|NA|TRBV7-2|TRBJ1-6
CASSLGYNSPLHF
TGTGCCAGCAGCTTAGGATATAATTCACCCCTCCACTTT
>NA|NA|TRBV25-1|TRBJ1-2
CASTSANYGYTF
TGTGCCAGCACTTCAGCGAACTATGGCTACACCTTC
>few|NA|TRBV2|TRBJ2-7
CASSRGSVFQGSYEQYF
TGTGCCAGCTCCCGTGGGTCCGTATTTCAAGGCTCCTACGAGCAGTACTTC
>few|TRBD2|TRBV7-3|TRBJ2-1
CASSRLAGVYNEQFF
TGTGCCAGCAGCCGACTAGCGGGGGTTTATAATGAGCAGTTCTTC
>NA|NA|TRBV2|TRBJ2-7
CASWVGGNYEQYF
TGTGCCAGCTGGGTGGGGGGAAACTACGAGCAGTACTTC
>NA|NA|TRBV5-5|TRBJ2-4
CASSFGPTQNIQYF
TGTGCCAGCAGCTTTGGCCCTACCCAAAACATTCAGTACTTC
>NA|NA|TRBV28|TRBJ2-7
CASSLSQNYGQYF
TGTGCCAGCAGTTTATCTCAGAACTACGGGCAGTACTTC
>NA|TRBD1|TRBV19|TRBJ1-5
CASSQRQGNSNQPQHF
TGTGCCAGTAGTCAGCGACAGGGTAATAGCAATCAGCCCCAGCATTTT
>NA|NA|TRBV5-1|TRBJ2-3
CASSLVRAVTDTQYF
TGCGCCAGCAGCTTGGTACGGGCAGTTACAGATACGCAGTATTTT
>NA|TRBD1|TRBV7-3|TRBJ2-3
CASSLNPTGADTQYF
TGTGCCAGCAGCTTAAATCCCACAGGGGCAGATACGCAGTATTTT
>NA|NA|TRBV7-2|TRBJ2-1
CASSLGLAGGKFF
TGTGCCAGCAGCCTCGGGCTAGCCGGGGGCAAGTTCTTC
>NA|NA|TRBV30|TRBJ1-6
CAWSVLRASPLHF
TGTGCCTGGAGTGTACTTCGGGCTTCACCCCTCCACTTT
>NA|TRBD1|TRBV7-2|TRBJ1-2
CASSLTGGTYGYTF
TGTGCCAGCAGCTTAACAGGGGGCACCTATGGCTACACCTTC
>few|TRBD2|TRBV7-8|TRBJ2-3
CASSLSLAGPLTDTQYF
TGTGCCAGCAGCCTTAGTCTAGCGGGGCCTCTCACAGATACGCAGTATTTT
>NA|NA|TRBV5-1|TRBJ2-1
CASSQRRDSSYNEQFF
TGCGCCAGCAGCCAACGCCGGGATAGCTCCTACAATGAGCAGTTCTTC
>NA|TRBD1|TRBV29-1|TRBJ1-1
CSVYDRARSTEAFF
TGCAGCGTTTATGACAGGGCGAGGAGCACTGAAGCTTTCTTT
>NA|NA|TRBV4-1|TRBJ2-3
CASSQELDPPTDTQYF
TGCGCCAGCAGCCAAGAGCTTGATCCCCCCACAGATACGCAGTATTTT
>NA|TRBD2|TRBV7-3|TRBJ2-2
CASSLVGGGNTGELFF
TGTGCCAGCAGCTTAGTGGGCGGGGGGAACACCGGGGAGCTGTTTTTT
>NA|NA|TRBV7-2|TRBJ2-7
CASSPSGNYEQYF
TGTGCCAGCAGCCCAAGTGGGAACTACGAGCAGTACTTC
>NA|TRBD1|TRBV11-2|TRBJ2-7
CASTWGQGATSEQYF
TGTGCCAGCACCTGGGGACAGGGGGCGACCTCCGAGCAGTACTTC
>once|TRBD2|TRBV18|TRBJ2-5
CASGGGGRETQYF
TGTGCCAGCGGAGGCGGGGGGCGAGAGACCCAGTACTTC
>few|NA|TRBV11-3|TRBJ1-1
CASSLTLGSAAFF
TGTGCCAGCAGCTTAACCCTTGGCAGCGCAGCTTTCTTT
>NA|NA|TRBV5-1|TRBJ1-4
CASSPEGRWANEKLFF
TGCGCCAGCAGCCCCGAGGGTCGGTGGGCTAATGAAAAACTGTTTTTT